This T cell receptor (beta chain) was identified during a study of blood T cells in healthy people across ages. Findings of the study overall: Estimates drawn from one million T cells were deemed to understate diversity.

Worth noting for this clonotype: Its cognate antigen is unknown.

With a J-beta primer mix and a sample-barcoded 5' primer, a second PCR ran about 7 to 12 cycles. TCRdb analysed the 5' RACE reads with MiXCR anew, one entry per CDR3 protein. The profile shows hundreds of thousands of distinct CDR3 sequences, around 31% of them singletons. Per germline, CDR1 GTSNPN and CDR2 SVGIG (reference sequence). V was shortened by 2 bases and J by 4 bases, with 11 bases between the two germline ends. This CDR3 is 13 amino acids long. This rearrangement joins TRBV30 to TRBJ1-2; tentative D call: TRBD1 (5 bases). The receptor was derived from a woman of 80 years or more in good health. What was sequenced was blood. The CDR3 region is CAWSRQRAYGYTF. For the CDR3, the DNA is TGTGCCTGGAGTAGACAGCGCGCCTATGGCTACACCTTC.